This T cell receptor (beta chain) was obtained from a study of tumor and adjacent non-tumor tissue in lung cancer (dated by TCRdb to 2016 to 2019). For the wider study: By cancer type, the cohort comprised some twelve adenocarcinoma patients, 2 squamous cell carcinoma patients and 1 small cell lung cancer patient. TCRbeta CDR3 sequencing was performed on about 29 paired specimens, with one tumor sample and one normal lung sample collected per patient. Sequencing produced around 130,000,000 productive TCRbeta reads in total, an average of about 4 million reads per sample. The approximately 15 enrolled patients, of whom approximately ten were men and 5 were women, were aged about 30 to 85 years and were diagnosed with TNM stage I to III disease. The study compared bulk TCRbeta repertoires from lung tumor tissue and matched distant non-tumor lung tissue of some 15 lung cancer patients.

RNA was isolated from bulk unsorted tissue, and RNA quality was assessed with a NanoDrop ND-1000 and an Agilent 2100. Distant non-tumor tissue taken more than 3 cm from the tumor edge was used as the normal lung sample. Newly diagnosed lung cancer patients without prior chemotherapy who had been admitted for thoracic surgery in China between August and November 2014 were enrolled as donors. Anyone who had undergone radiotherapy or chemotherapy before, or who had another cancer at the same time, was left out of the study. Surgical tissue pieces of roughly 1-2 cm3 were preserved in RNAlater solution and stored at -80 °C until use. Inclusive of the bounding cysteine and phenylalanine, the CDR3 is 16 residues long. Only CDR3 DNA remains: 48 bases, in frame from the first base. The germline V gene yields MNHEY for CDR1 and SVGAGI for CDR2. The germline V end is reduced by 7 bases and the J end by 6 bases; junction bases left unmatched: 13.

Receptor amplification or capture employed multiplex PCR. Sequencing relied on an Illumina HiSeq 2500. TCRbeta libraries were built by three rounds of nested PCR using primers (Table S4), following protocols modified from ARM-PCR. Before sequencing, PCR products of 200-500 bp were cut from the gel and purified using the QIAquick gel extraction kit. The original pipeline was this. Reads were cleaned using Trimmomatic, were merged into complete CDR3 sequences using FLASH, and were assigned to V(D)J germline segments using MiTCR. Clonal diversity was computed as the inverse Simpson's index with VDJtools. In-frame sequences lacking a premature stop codon were counted as productive reads. The public reads were reanalyzed by TCRdb: fastp trimming at Q25, MiXCR alignment, in-frame beta chains only. One record per CDR3 amino acid sequence lists the most common genes and DNA. In this record, the V and J calls reflect TCRdb's handling and not the investigators' own analysis. The sample table contains approximately 100,000 distinct CDR3 sequences; only one count was recorded for about 61% of them. Of the sample, 15% to 20% is held by the ten largest clones.

Overall results and qualifications from the work: Peripheral blood was not sequenced, so blood TCRbeta repertoires were not examined in the lung cancer patients of the study. Significantly higher TCR diversity was found in younger patients, and higher tumor TCR diversity was associated with shorter overall and disease-free survival. A significantly larger cumulative share of the repertoire was made up by the top 100 clones in normal lung than in tumor tissue. TCR diversity (inverse Simpson) was significantly higher in tumor than in normal lung tissue (431.37 vs 166.20, P = 0.0075, Mann-Whitney U test). Neither the sequencing platform nor unique molecular identifiers are mentioned in the methods. Only around 14 patients were in the cohort, and the authors stated that larger samples and more detailed clinical data are needed.

Concerning this clonotype: What this receptor recognizes is not known. The sample holds no much larger clone one base away, and base qualities are not on file.

This receptor chain uses TRBV6-5 and TRBJ2-3; 10 junctional bases match TRBD2. The sequence was collected from a man in his 60s with non-small cell lung cancer. The sample was distant non-tumor lung tissue. The sequence in DNA is TGTGCCAGCATGGGACTAGCGCCCGCCAGGGGGGATACGCAGTATTTT. Its protein reads: CASMGLAPARGDTQYF.